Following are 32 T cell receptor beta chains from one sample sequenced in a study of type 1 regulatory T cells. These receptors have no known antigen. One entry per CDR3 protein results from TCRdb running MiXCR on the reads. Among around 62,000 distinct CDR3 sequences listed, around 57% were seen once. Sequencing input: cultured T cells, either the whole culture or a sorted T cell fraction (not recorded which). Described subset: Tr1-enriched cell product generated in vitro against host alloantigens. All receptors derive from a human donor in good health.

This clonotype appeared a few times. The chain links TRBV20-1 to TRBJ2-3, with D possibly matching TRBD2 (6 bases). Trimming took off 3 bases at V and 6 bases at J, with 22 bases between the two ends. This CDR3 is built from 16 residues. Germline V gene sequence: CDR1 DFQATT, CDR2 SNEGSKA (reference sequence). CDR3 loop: CSARVGLRGKVDTQYF. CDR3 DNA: TGCAGTGCTAGGGTGGGGTTGCGGGGTAAGGTCGATACGCAGTATTTT.

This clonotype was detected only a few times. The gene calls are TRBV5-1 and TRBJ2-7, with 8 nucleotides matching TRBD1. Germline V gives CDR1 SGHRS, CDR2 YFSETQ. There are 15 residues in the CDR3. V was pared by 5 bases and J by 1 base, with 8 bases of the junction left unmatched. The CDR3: CASRERQGHSYEQYF. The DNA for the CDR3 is TGCGCCAGCAGAGAACGACAGGGGCATTCCTACGAGCAGTACTTC. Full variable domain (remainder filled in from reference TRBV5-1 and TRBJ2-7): KAGVTQTPRYLIKTRGQQVTLSCSPISGHRSVSWYQQTPGQGLQFLFEYFSETQRNKGNFPGRFSGRQFSNSRSEMNVSTLELGDSALYLCASRERQGHSYEQYFGPGTRLTVT.

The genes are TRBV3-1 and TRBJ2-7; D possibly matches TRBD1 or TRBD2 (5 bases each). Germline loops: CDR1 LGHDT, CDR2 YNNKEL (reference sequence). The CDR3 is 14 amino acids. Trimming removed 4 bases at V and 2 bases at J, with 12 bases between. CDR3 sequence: CASSRDLLTYEQYF. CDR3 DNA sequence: TGTGCCAGCAGCCGGGACCTCCTGACCTACGAGCAGTACTTC.

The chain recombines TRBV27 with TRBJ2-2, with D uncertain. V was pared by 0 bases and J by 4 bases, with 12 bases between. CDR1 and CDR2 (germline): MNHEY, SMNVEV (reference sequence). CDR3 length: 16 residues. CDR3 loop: CASSLSAGFGTGELFF. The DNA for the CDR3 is TGTGCCAGCAGTTTATCGGCCGGGTTTGGCACCGGGGAGCTGTTTTTT.

CDR3 nucleotides: TGTGCCAGCGAATCCTCCGGGACCTCTTCCTACGAGCAGTACTTC. The encoded protein is CASESSGTSSYEQYF. The chain links TRBV2 to TRBJ2-7, with D perhaps assigned TRBD1 or TRBD2 (5 bases each). Deletions cut 8 bases from V and 1 base from J, with 18 bases between. The V gene's germline CDR1 is SNHLY and CDR2 FYNNEI. There are 15 residues in the CDR3.

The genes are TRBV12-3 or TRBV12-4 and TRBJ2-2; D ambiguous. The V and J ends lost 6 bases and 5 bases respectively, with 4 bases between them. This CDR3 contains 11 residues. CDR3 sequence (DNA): TGTGCCAGCAGCTGGACCGGGGAGCTGTTTTTT. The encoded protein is CASSWTGELFF.

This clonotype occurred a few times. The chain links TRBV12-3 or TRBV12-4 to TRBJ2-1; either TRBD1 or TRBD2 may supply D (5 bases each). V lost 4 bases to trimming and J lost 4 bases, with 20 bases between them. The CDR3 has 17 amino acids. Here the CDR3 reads CASSSRSTGRTYNEQFF. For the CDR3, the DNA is TGTGCCAGCAGTTCCCGGTCGACGGGACGGACTTACAATGAGCAGTTCTTC.

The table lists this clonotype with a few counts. The CDR3 sequence is CASSTRQGGNYGYTF. The CDR3 nucleotides are TGTGCCAGCAGCACCCGACAGGGGGGAAACTATGGCTACACCTTC. The chain has TRBV4-2 and TRBJ1-2; 9 nucleotides match TRBD1. Germline loops: CDR1 LGHNA, CDR2 YNFKEQ. The CDR3 runs to 15 residues. With 5 bases clipped from V and 2 bases from J, the junction kept 6 bases outside the gene matches.

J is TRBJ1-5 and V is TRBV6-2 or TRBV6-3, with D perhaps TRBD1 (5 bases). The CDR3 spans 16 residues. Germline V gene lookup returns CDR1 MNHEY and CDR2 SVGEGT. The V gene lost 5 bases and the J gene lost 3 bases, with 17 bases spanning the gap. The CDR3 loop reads CASSPGPRETNQPQHF. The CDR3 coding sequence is TGTGCCAGCAGTCCGGGACCTCGGGAGACCAATCAGCCCCAGCATTTT.

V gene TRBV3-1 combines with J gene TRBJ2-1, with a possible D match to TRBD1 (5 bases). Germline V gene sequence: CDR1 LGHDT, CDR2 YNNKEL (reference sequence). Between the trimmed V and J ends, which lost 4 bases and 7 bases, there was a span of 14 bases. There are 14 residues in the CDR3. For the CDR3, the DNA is TGTGCCAGCAGCCCCCCGGCCAGGGCAAATGAGCAGTTCTTC. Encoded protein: CASSPPARANEQFF.

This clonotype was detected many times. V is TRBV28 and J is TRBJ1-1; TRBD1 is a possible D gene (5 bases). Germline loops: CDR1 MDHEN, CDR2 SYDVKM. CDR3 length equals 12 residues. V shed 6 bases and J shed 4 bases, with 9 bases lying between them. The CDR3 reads CASSRGTTEAFF. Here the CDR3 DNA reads TGTGCCAGCAGCCGAGGGACCACTGAAGCTTTCTTT.

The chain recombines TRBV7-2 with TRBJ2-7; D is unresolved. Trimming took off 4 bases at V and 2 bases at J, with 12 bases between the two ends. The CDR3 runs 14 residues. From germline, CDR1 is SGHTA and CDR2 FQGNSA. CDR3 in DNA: TGTGCCAGCAGCTACCCGAGGATACCCTACGAGCAGTACTTC. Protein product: CASSYPRIPYEQYF.

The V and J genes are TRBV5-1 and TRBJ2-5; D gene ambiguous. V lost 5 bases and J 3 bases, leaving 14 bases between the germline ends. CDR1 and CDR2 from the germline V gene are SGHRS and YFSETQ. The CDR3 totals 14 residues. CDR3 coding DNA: TGCGCCAGCAGTTTATATCGAGACGAAGAGACCCAGTACTTC. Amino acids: CASSLYRDEETQYF.

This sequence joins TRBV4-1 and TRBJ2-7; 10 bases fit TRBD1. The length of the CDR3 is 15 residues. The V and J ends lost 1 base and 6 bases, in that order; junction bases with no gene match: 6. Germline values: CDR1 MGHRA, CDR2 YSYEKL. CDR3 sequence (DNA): TGCGCCAGCAGCCAAGGGGACAGGGGAGATCGCGAGCAGTACTTC. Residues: CASSQGDRGDREQYF.

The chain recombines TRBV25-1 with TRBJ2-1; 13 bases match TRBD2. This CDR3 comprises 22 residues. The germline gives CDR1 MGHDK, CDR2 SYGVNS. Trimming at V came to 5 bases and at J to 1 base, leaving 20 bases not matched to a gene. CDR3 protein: CASSLFAERRPGLAGSYNEQFF. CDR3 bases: TGTGCCAGCAGTTTATTCGCAGAAAGGCGGCCGGGACTAGCGGGGTCCTACAATGAGCAGTTCTTC.

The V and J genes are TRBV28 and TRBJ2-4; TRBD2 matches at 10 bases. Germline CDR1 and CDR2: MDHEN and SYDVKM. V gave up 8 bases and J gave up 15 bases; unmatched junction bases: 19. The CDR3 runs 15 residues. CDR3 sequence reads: CASRRAGAGGPRWYF. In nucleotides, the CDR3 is TGTGCCAGCCGCCGGGCAGGAGCGGGAGGGCCTCGGTGGTACTTC.

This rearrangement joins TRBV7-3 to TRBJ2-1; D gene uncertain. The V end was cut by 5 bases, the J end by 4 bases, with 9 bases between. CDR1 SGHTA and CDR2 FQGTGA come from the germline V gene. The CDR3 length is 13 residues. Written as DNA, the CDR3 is TGTGCCAGCAGCCTCCGCCAATACAATGAGCAGTTCTTC. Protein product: CASSLRQYNEQFF.

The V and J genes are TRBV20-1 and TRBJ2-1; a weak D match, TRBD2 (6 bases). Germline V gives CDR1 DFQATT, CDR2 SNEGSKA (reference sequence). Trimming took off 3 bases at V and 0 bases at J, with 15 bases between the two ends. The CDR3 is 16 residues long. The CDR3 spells CSASKSGTFSYNEQFF. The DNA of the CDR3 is TGCAGTGCTAGCAAAAGTGGGACTTTCTCCTACAATGAGCAGTTCTTC.

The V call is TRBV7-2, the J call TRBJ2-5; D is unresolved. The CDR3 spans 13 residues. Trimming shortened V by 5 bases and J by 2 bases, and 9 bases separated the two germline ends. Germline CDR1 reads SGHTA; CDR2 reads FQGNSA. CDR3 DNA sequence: TGTGCCAGCAGCGCCATACAGCAAGAGACCCAGTACTTC. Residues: CASSAIQQETQYF.

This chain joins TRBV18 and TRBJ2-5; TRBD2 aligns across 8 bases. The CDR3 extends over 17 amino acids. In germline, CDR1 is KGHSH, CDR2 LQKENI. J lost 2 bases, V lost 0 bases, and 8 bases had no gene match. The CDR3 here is CASSPPASGRIQETQYF. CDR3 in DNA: TGTGCCAGCTCACCACCCGCTAGCGGGCGGATTCAAGAGACCCAGTACTTC.

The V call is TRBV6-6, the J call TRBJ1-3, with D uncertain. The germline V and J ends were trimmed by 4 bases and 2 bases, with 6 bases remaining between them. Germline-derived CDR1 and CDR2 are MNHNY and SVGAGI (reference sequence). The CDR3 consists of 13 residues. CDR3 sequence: CASSFGAGNTIYF. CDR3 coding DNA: TGTGCCAGCAGTTTCGGTGCTGGAAACACCATATATTTT.

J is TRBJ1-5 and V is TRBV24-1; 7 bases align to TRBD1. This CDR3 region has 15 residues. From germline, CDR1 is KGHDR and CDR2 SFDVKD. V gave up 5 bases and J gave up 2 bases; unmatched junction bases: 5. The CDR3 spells CATSGTQGGNQPQHF. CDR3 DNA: TGTGCCACCAGTGGAACGCAGGGGGGCAATCAGCCCCAGCATTTT.

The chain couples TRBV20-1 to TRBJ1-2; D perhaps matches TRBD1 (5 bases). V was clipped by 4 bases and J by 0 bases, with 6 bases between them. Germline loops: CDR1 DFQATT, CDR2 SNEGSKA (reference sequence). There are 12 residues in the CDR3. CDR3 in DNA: TGCAGTGCTATGGGGGCTAACTATGGCTACACCTTC. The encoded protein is CSAMGANYGYTF.

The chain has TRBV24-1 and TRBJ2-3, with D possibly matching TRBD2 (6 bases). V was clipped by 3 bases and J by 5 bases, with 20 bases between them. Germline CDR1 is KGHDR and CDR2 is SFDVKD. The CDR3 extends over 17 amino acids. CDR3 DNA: TGTGCCACCAGTGATCCGCTAGCGCTGGCGGGTGGAGATACGCAGTATTTT. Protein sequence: CATSDPLALAGGDTQYF.

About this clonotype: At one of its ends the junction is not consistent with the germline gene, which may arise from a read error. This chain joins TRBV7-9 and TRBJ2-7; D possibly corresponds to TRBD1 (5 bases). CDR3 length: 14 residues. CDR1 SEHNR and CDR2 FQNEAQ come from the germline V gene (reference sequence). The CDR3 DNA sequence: TGTGCCAGCAGCTTAGCAGGGGTCCTCTTTGGTTTGAACTTC. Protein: CASSLAGVLFGLNF.

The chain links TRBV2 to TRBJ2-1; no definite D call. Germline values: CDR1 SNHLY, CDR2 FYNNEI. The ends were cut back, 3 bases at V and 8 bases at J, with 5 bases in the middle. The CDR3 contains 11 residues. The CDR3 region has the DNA TGTGCCAGCAGTGAGTGGGATGAGCAGTTCTTC. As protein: CASSEWDEQFF.

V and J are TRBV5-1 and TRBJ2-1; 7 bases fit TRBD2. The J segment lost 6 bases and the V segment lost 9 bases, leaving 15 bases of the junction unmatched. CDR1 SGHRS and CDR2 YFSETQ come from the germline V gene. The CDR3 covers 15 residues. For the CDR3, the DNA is TGCGCCACCCGGGACGCCGGACTAGTGGGCAATGAGCAGTTCTTC. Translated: CATRDAGLVGNEQFF.

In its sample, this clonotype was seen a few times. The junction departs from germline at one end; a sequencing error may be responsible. The CDR3 DNA reads TGTGCCGGCAGAGAGAGCGGGAGGCTCGGGAGTGAGCAGTACTTC. Translation: CAGRESGRLGSEQYF. The chain has TRBV6-2 or TRBV6-3 and TRBJ2-7, with 9 bases fitting TRBD2. Germline assignment: CDR1 MNHEY and CDR2 SVGEGT. The CDR3 loop spans 15 amino acids.

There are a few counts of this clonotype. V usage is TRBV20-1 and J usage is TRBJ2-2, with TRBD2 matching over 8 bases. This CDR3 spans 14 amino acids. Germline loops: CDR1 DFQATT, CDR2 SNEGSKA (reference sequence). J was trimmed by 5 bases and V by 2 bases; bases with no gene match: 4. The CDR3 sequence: CSARPSGLTGELFF. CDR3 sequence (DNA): TGCAGTGCTAGACCTAGCGGGCTAACCGGGGAGCTGTTTTTT.

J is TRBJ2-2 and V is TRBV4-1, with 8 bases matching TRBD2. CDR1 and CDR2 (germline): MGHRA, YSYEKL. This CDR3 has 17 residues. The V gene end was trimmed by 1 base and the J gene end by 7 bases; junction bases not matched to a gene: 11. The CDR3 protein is CASSQGVRAGEGGELFF. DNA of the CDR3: TGCGCCAGCAGCCAAGGTGTTCGAGCGGGAGAGGGCGGGGAGCTGTTTTTT.

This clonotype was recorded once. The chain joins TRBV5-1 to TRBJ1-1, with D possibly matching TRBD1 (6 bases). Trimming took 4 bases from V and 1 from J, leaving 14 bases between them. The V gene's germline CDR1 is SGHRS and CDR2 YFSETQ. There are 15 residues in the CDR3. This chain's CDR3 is CASSPPGHPNTEAFF. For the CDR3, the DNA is TGCGCCAGCAGCCCCCCGGGACACCCGAACACTGAAGCTTTCTTT.

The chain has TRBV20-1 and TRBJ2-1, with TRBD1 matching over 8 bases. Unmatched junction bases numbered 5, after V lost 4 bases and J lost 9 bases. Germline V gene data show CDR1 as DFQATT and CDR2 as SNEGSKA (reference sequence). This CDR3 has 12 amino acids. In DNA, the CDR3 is TGCAGTGCTAAACAGGGGGTTGGTGAGCAGTTCTTC. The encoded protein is CSAKQGVGEQFF.